This T cell receptor beta chain was found in a study of Ad26.COV2.S vaccination and SARS-CoV-2 variants. About the research overall: Ad26.COV2.S shots went into the muscle once or twice, 56 days apart.

Treatment denoted: over 15 received Ad26.COV2.S at low or high dose, single or two shots; 5 received placebo; per-sample allocation not given. Sample collection was performed on day 63 after the first vaccine or placebo injection. An Ad26 vector carrying the Wuhan-strain SARS-CoV-2 spike served as the vaccine. There are 13 residues in the CDR3. V dropped 7 bases and J dropped 11 bases, with 18 bases sitting between them. The repertoire was sequenced with immunoSEQ multiplex PCR; TCRdb's copy has only in-frame clones and lacks some. This table holds about 350,000 clones, approximately 90% found once. This receptor was identified in a person between 18 and 59 years old who received the Ad26.COV2.S COVID-19 vaccine or a placebo. Sequenced here: peripheral blood, sampled in a trial of Ad26.COV2.S vaccine versus placebo. The rearrangement links TRBV12-3 or TRBV12-4 to TRBJ1-5; D is perhaps TRBD1 (5 bases). This chain's CDR3 is CASTATAHKAQHF. Written as DNA, the CDR3 is TGTGCCAGCACCGCGACAGCTCACAAGGCCCAGCATTTT.